This TCR beta chain was found in a study of blood T cell repertoires in COVID-19. This clone was seen only once. The table came from immunoSEQ multiplex PCR; TCRdb's copy has only in-frame clones and leaves some out. The data contain 200,000 or so clones, 84% of them singletons. The sequencing input was peripheral blood. The clonotype originates from a woman in her seventies with active or convalescent COVID-19.

Written as DNA, the CDR3 is TGTGCCAGCAGCGCCCTAGGCCCGGGCTATGGCTACACCTTC. Its translation: CASSALGPGYGYTF. The chain employs TRBV9 and TRBJ1-2; no reliable D call. The CDR3 consists of 14 residues. Trimming left V 3 bases short and J 4 bases short, with 13 bases between. Germline V CDR1 and CDR2: SGDLS, YYNGEE.